This TCR beta chain was documented in a study of OX40 agonist ivuxolimab in advanced cancers. Overall study findings and caveats: Within 6 weeks, CD4+ and CD8+ blood T cells expanded clonally at 0.1 to 3.0 mg/kg. Among the lowest peripheral clonal expansion occurred in 0.1-3.0 mg/kg partial responders.

Assay: immunoSEQ multiplex PCR; the TCRdb copy retains only in-frame clones and omits some. The sample yields some 85,000 clones, nearly 90% seen once. The CDR3 spans 15 residues. CDR1 and CDR2 from the germline V gene are SGHRS and YFSETQ. The germline V and J ends were trimmed by 2 bases and 3 bases, with 15 bases remaining between them. Remarks on this clone: Its antigen is unidentified.

This rearrangement joins TRBV5-1 to TRBJ2-7, with no clear D. The TCR sequence derives from an adult with an advanced solid tumor such as melanoma, head and neck, liver or kidney cancer. The sequencing used CD4+ or CD8+ T cells sorted from blood, collected in a trial of the OX40 agonist ivuxolimab. CDR3: CASSLRLDPSYEQYF. CDR3 DNA: TGCGCCAGCAGCTTACGGCTAGACCCAAGCTACGAGCAGTACTTC. The full variable domain, completed using reference TRBV5-1 and TRBJ2-7, is KAGVTQTPRYLIKTRGQQVTLSCSPISGHRSVSWYQQTPGQGLQFLFEYFSETQRNKGNFPGRFSGRQFSNSRSEMNVSTLELGDSALYLCASSLRLDPSYEQYFGPGTRLTVT.